Listed below are T cell receptor beta chains from one sample, sequenced in a study of CD8+CD57+ T cells in acquired aplastic anemia. Via MiXCR, TCRdb re-called the reads, giving one row per CDR3 protein. The sample shows 250,000 to 350,000 distinct CDR3 sequences, under 65% of them seen only once. Material: sorted CD4+, CD8+, or CD8+CD57+ T cells (not recorded which) from PBMCs. The receptors were sampled from a human donor with aplastic anemia. Each CDR3 is given with its conserved first and last residue. Fields, in order: CDR3 DNA, CDR3 protein, D gene, J gene, clone size, V gene. D genes are given only for firm matches. Size is stated for part of the rows, as once, few or many counts, or as a class when the clone is expanded.

TGTGCCACCCGGTCTGGGGAGACCCAGTACTTC | CATRSGETQYF | NA | TRBJ2-5 | NA | TRBV24-1
TGTGCCAGCAGCTTAGGACAGGGGATCGGTCAGCCCCAGCATTTT | CASSLGQGIGQPQHF | TRBD1 | TRBJ1-5 | NA | TRBV7-8
TGCGCCAGTCGAGGAGCGGGAGGGGCAGATACGCAGTATTTT | CASRGAGGADTQYF | TRBD2 | TRBJ2-3 | many | TRBV10-2
TGTGCCAGCAGTGAGCGAACCCAGGGGTCCGAGCAGTACTTC | CASSERTQGSEQYF | NA | TRBJ2-7 | many | TRBV27
TGTGCCAGCACGGAGGGGGGCTGGAGCTATGGCTACACCTTC | CASTEGGWSYGYTF | NA | TRBJ1-2 | few | TRBV2
TGCAGCGTTGAAGATCTCGGCACCTCTGGAAACACCATATATTTT | CSVEDLGTSGNTIYF | NA | TRBJ1-3 | NA | TRBV29-1
TGCAGCGTAGATGGACAGGCTGAAGCTTTCTTT | CSVDGQAEAFF | TRBD1 | TRBJ1-1 | NA | TRBV29-1
TGTGCCACCAGCGCCCCGCCCATGGGCAACAATGAGCAGTTCTTC | CATSAPPMGNNEQFF | NA | TRBJ2-1 | many | TRBV15
TGTGCCAGCAGCAATTACAGGGGCCGCTCCGGAAACACCTTC | CASSNYRGRSGNTF | TRBD1 | TRBJ1-2 | NA | TRBV12-3/TRBV12-4
TGCAGTGCTCAGGGACTAGATCCCCACGAGCAGTACTTC | CSAQGLDPHEQYF | TRBD2 | TRBJ2-7 | NA | TRBV20-1
TGCGCCAGCGGAACCGCGGGGGGGAATGAAGCTTTCTTT | CASGTAGGNEAFF | NA | TRBJ1-1 | NA | TRBV10-2
TGCAGTGCTAAAGAGGGGCCCGTGAACACTGAAGCTTTCTTT | CSAKEGPVNTEAFF | NA | TRBJ1-1 | NA | TRBV20-1
TGTGCCAGCAGCTTTGGGGTGGGTACCTACGAGCAGTACTTC | CASSFGVGTYEQYF | NA | TRBJ2-7 | NA | TRBV7-2
TGTGCCAGCACCATCTGGGGCAATCAGCCCCAGCATTTT | CASTIWGNQPQHF | NA | TRBJ1-5 | NA | TRBV12-3/TRBV12-4
TGCAGTGCTAGACCGGTACAGAATTCACCCCTCCACTTT | CSARPVQNSPLHF | NA | TRBJ1-6 | few | TRBV20-1
TGTGCCAGCAGCCCAGTTCGGGGTAACCTCCACTTT | CASSPVRGNLHF | NA | TRBJ1-6 | NA | TRBV7-2
TGTGCCAGCAGTTTGACGGAGGGGCGGTTAGGCACTGAAGCTTTCTTT | CASSLTEGRLGTEAFF | NA | TRBJ1-1 | NA | TRBV6-6
TGTGCCTACGCGGAGTGGGGGCCCAACTACGAGCAGTACTTC | CAYAEWGPNYEQYF | NA | TRBJ2-7 | NA | TRBV2
TGTGCCAGTAGCGCCGGGACAGGGGGCGGCGAGCAGTACTTC | CASSAGTGGGEQYF | TRBD1 | TRBJ2-7 | few | TRBV19
TGTGCCAGCAGTTACTCAGAAGGGATACCAGATACGCAGTATTTT | CASSYSEGIPDTQYF | NA | TRBJ2-3 | many | TRBV6-5
TGCGCCAGCGGGGAGAACTATGGCTACACCTTC | CASGENYGYTF | NA | TRBJ1-2 | few | TRBV10-2
TGCAGCGTTGGTGGGGACTCCCTCCTCCACAATGAGCAGTTCTTC | CSVGGDSLLHNEQFF | NA | TRBJ2-1 | NA | TRBV20-1
TGCAGTGCTAGAGGAGCTCTCCGCACTGAAGCTTTCTTT | CSARGALRTEAFF | NA | TRBJ1-1 | NA | TRBV20-1
TGTGCCAGCCAGACCGGGACAGGGGTAACCGGGGAGCTGTTTTTT | CASQTGTGVTGELFF | TRBD1 | TRBJ2-2 | NA | TRBV2
TGTGCCAGCAGTGGACAGGTGACCAACTATGGCTACACCTTC | CASSGQVTNYGYTF | NA | TRBJ1-2 | once | TRBV2
TGCAGTGCCTCCCCGGCGGGTGACAGCTTAAATTCACCCCTCCACTTT | CSASPAGDSLNSPLHF | NA | TRBJ1-6 | NA | TRBV20-1
TGTGCCATCAGTGAGTCGATTACAGATACGCAGTATTTT | CAISESITDTQYF | NA | TRBJ2-3 | NA | TRBV6-9
TGTGCCAGCAGTTCTCTTCCGGGACAGGGAATGGCAGATACGCAGTATTTT | CASSSLPGQGMADTQYF | TRBD1 | TRBJ2-3 | many | TRBV6-5
TGTGCCAGCAGCTTACCCCGATATAGCGTAAATGAGCAGTTCTTC | CASSLPRYSVNEQFF | NA | TRBJ2-1 | NA | TRBV7-9
TGTGCCAGCAGCTTGGTGGGCAGGGGGCTCGAGCAGTACTTC | CASSLVGRGLEQYF | TRBD1 | TRBJ2-7 | once | TRBV5-5
TGTGCCAGCAGCGTTAATTCAGGGGGCTATGGCTACACCTTC | CASSVNSGGYGYTF | TRBD1 | TRBJ1-2 | many | TRBV9
TGTGCCACCAGTGGGCGGGCCCAAGAGACCCAGTACTTC | CATSGRAQETQYF | NA | TRBJ2-5 | NA | TRBV7-2